This T cell receptor (beta chain) came from a study of blood T cell repertoires in COVID-19. Turning to the study itself: Sites across the United States, Italy and Spain contributed samples from acute and convalescent COVID-19. PBMCs, B-cell-depleted T cells, or T cells were the source of the cDNA or gDNA that made up the material.

In germline, CDR1 is LGHDT, CDR2 YNNKEL (reference sequence). V was shortened by 4 bases and J by 4 bases, with 13 bases between the two germline ends. The CDR3 extends over 14 amino acids. Per the authors' pipeline: Using reference gene primer amplification, nucleated cell counts were estimated. Some clones are missing from TCRdb's copy, which holds only in-frame ones; the method was immunoSEQ multiplex PCR. V and J calls and clone size are as listed in that table; D and trimming were resolved from the DNA. In the table there are roughly 230,000 clones, about 85% of which are singletons. The source material was peripheral blood. The J gene is TRBJ1-2, the V gene TRBV3-1 (or the pseudogene TRBV3-2); D possibly corresponds to TRBD1 (5 bases). The receptor's source is a woman of 80 years or more with acute or convalescent COVID-19. Here the CDR3 reads CASSPGGGPYGYTF. The CDR3 DNA reads as TGTGCCAGCAGCCCCGGCGGGGGACCCTATGGCTACACCTTC.